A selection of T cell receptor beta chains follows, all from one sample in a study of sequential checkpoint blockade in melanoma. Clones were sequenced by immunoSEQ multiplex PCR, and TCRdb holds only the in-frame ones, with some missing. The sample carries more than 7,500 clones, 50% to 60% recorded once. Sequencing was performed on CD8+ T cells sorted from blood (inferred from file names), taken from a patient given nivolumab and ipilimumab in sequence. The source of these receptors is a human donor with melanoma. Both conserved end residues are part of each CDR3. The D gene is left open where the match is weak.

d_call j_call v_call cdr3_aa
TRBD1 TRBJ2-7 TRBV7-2 CASTWGTGPYEQYF
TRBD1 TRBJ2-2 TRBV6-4 CASSDQGVDTGELFF
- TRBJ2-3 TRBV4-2 CASSQERGTDTQYF
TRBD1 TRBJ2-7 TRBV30 CAWSGQGAYEQYF
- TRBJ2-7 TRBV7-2 CASSLFAGYEQYF
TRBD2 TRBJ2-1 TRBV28 CASSHRAGAPYNEQFF
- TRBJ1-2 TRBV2 CASSTTVAYGYTF
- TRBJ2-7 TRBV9 CASSVAGVQDEQYF
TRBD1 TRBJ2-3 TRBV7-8 CASGGEGADSTDTQYF
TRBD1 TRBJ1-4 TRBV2 CASKGAEDEKLFF
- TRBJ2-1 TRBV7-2 CASSPLRTGSNEQFF
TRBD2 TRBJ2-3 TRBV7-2 CASSLRASGGRDTQYF
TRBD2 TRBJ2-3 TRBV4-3 CASSQDLSRGSTDTQYF
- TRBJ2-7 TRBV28 CASNHGTPYEQYF
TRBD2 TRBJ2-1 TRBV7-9 CASSLSGGAAEQFF
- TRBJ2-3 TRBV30 CACFGLDYQDTQYF
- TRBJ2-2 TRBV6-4 CASSAVSTGELFF
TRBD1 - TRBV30 CAWSPGTGSHEQYF
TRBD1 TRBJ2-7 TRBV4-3 CASSQGRTGGYEQYF
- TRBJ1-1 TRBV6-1 CASYIGGARTEAFF
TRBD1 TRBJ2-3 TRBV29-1 CSVLGGDRGTDTQYF
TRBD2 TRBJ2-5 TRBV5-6 CASSATSGGAWETQYF
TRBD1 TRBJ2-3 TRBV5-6 CASSSAGTGTDTQYF
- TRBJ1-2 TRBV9 CASSVGGSGYGYTF
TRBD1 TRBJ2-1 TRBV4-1 CASSLWTGFNNEQFF
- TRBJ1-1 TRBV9 CASSVGAGRTEAFF
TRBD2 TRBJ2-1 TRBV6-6 CASSPGTSVLHEQFF